The clone carrying this TCR beta chain was seen a handful of times. This specimen belongs to a study of OX40 agonist ivuxolimab in advanced cancers. CDR3 length: 14 residues. V shed 0 bases and J shed 4 bases, with 10 bases lying between them. Per the germline V gene, CDR1 is MGHRA and CDR2 is YSYEKL. TCRdb's table, derived via immunoSEQ multiplex PCR, lists solely in-frame clones and lacks some. The sample has thousands of clones; 88% are singletons. The starting material was CD4+ or CD8+ T cells sorted from blood, obtained in a trial of the OX40 agonist ivuxolimab. The chain employs TRBV4-1 and TRBJ2-7, with D unresolved. This clonotype was obtained from an adult with an advanced solid tumor such as melanoma, head and neck, liver or kidney cancer. This CDR3 reads CASSQDFSGYEQYF. CDR3 DNA sequence: TGCGCCAGCAGCCAAGATTTTTCCGGTTACGAGCAGTACTTC.